Presented here are 2 T cell receptor beta chains from one specimen sequenced in a study of blood T cell repertoires in COVID-19. Profiling relied on immunoSEQ multiplex PCR, and the TCRdb table lists in-frame clones only, not all of them. The top ten hold 20% to 30% of the sample, which has under 150,000 clones, 80% seen once. Material: peripheral blood. The receptors here all came from a human donor in a cohort sampled during active COVID-19.

The chain uses TRBV28 and TRBJ1-2; unclear D gene. Germline CDR1 is MDHEN and CDR2 is SYDVKM. Between the trimmed V and J ends, which lost 2 bases and 5 bases, there was a span of 12 bases. The CDR3 covers 14 residues. The CDR3 loop reads CASSLGTFQYGYTF. CDR3 coding DNA: TGTGCCAGCAGTTTAGGTACCTTTCAGTATGGCTACACCTTC.

The CDR3 region has the DNA TGCGCCAGCAGCGGGACAGGGAGCTCCTACAATGAGCAGTTCTTC. Its translation is CASSGTGSSYNEQFF. The chain carries TRBV5-1 and TRBJ2-1, with 9 bases lining up with TRBD1. CDR3 size: 15 residues. Germline V gives CDR1 SGHRS, CDR2 YFSETQ. The V and J ends lost 4 bases and 0 bases, in that order; junction bases with no gene match: 2. Full variable domain (outside the CDR3, taken from reference TRBV5-1 and TRBJ2-1): KAGVTQTPRYLIKTRGQQVTLSCSPISGHRSVSWYQQTPGQGLQFLFEYFSETQRNKGNFPGRFSGRQFSNSRSEMNVSTLELGDSALYLCASSGTGSSYNEQFFGPGTRLTVL.